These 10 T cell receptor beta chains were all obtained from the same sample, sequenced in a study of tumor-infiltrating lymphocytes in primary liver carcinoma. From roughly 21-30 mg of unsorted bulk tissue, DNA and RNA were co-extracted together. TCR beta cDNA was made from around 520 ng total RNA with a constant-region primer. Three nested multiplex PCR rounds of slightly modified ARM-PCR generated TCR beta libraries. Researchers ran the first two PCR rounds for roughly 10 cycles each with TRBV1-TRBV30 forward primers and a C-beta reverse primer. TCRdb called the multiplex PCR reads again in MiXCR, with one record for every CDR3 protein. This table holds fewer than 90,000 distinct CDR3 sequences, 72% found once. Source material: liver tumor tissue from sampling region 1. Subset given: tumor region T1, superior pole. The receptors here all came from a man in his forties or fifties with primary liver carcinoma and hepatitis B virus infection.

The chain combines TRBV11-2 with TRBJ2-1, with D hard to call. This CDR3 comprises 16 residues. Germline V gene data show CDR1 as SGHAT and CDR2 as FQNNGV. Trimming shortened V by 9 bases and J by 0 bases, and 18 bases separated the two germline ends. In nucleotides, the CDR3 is TGTGCCAGTACTTTTTCTAGGCAGAGCTCCTACAATGAGCAGTTCTTC. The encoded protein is CASTFSRQSSYNEQFF.

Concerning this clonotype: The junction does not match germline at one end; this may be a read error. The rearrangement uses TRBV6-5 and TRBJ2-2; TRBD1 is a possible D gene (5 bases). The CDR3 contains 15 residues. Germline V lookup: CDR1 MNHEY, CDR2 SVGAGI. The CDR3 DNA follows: TGTGCCAGCAGATACTCGAACAGGTGGCTGGGGGAGCTGTTTTTT. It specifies CASRYSNRWLGELFF.

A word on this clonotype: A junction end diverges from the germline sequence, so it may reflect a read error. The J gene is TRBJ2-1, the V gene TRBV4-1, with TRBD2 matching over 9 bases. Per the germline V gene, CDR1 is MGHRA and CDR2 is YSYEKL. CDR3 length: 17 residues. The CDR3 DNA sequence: TGCGCCAGCAACCAAGATTCCGCTAGCGGGGTACCGGATGAGCAGTTCTTC. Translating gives CASNQDSASGVPDEQFF.

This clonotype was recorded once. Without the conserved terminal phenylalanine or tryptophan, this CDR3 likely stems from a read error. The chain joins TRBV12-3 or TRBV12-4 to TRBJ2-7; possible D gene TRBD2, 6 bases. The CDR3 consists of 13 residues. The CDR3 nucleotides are TGTGCCAGCAGTTTGGGGGGATCCTACAAGCAGTACCTC. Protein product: CASSLGGSYKQYL.

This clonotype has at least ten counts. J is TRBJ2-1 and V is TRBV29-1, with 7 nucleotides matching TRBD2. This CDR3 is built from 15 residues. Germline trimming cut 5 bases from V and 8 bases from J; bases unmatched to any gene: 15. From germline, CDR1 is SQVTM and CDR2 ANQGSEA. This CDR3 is CSVKGREGIRDEQFF. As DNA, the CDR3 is TGCAGCGTTAAAGGGAGGGAGGGAATAAGGGATGAGCAGTTCTTC.

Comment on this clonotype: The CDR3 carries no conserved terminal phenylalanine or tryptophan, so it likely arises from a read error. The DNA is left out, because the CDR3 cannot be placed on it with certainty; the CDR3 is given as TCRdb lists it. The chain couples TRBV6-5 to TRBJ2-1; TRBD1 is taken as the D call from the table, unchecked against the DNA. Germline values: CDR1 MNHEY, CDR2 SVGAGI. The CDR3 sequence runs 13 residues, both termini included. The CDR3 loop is CTSSSGTARKRFL.

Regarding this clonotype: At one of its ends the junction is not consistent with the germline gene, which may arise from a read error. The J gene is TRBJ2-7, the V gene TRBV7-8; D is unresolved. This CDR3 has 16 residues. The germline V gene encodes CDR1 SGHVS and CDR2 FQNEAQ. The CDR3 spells CASSPVRRENAYEQYF. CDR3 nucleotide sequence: TGTGCCAGCAGCCCCGTGAGGCGAGAGAACGCCTACGAGCAGTATTTC.

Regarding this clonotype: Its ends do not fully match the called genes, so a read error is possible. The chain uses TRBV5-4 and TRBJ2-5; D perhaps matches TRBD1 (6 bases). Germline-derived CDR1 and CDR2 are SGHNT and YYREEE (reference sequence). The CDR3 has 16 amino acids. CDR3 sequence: CANSNDRDMGQETQYF. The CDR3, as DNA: TGTGCCAACAGCAACGACCGGGACATGGGACAAGAGACCCAGTACTTC.

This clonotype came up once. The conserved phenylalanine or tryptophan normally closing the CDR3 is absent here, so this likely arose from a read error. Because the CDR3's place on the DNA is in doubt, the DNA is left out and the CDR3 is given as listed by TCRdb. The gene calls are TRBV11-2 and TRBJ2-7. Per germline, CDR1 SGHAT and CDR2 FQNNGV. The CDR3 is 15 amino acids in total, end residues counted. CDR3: CASGLSVGISYELYL.

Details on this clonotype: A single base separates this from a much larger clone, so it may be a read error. The DNA for the CDR3 is TGTGCCAGCAGTGCTCCGGGACTAGTGAAGGATGAGCAGTTCTTC. The encoded protein is CASSAPGLVKDEQFF. V gene TRBV28 combines with J gene TRBJ2-1; TRBD2 matches at 8 bases. CDR3 length: 15 amino acids. Trimming cost V 5 bases and J 8 bases; bases outside gene matches: 11. The V gene's germline CDR1 is MDHEN and CDR2 SYDVKM.